This T cell receptor (beta chain) was sequenced for a study of OX40 agonist ivuxolimab in advanced cancers. Whole-study context: Patients took ivuxolimab, an agonistic anti-OX40 (CD134) antibody.

As concerns this clone: Its antigen is still unknown.

Study-wide results and limits: Partial responders at 0.1-3.0 mg/kg had among the lowest clonal expansion.

The V end lost 0 bases, the J end lost 3 bases, and 13 bases lay between the germline ends. The V gene's germline CDR1 is SGHRS and CDR2 YFSETQ. The CDR3 has 15 amino acids. The method was immunoSEQ multiplex PCR; TCRdb's version includes in-frame clones alone and lacks a portion of them. Among 55,000 to 75,000 clones, over 65% were seen once, and the ten largest hold roughly 2.3%. The source material was CD4+ or CD8+ T cells sorted from blood, sampled in a trial of the OX40 agonist ivuxolimab. The J gene is TRBJ2-7, the V gene TRBV5-1; D possibly uses TRBD1 or TRBD2 (5 bases each). The sequence was obtained from an adult with an advanced solid tumor such as melanoma, head and neck, liver or kidney cancer. DNA for the CDR3: TGCGCCAGCAGCTTGGGGGGGACGGGGAACTACGAGCAGTACTTC. As protein: CASSLGGTGNYEQYF.